Below, 26 T cell receptor beta chains from the same sample are listed, as sequenced in a study of cytomegalovirus exposure and HLA in healthy donors. Primers: 60 Vbeta forward and 13 Jbeta reverse. Measured with immunoSEQ multiplex PCR; TCRdb has only the in-frame clones, and not every one. The sample has 150,000 to 200,000 clones, around four fifths seen once. The sample was PBMCs. Receptor source: a man aged 18 to 30 in good health and CMV-seronegative.

Regarding this clone: Mismatch with germline at one junction end may stem from a read error. This chain joins TRBV10-1 and TRBJ2-1; 7 nucleotides agree with TRBD1. The length of the CDR3 is 14 residues. The germline gives CDR1 WNHNN, CDR2 SYGVQD (reference sequence). CDR3 DNA sequence: TGCACCAGCAGTGAGTCAGGGGGTTACAATGAGCAGTTCTTC. It translates to CTSSESGGYNEQFF.

This clone has just a few counts. The chain has TRBV29-1 and TRBJ2-1; 12 bases align to TRBD2. V shed 6 bases and J 6 bases; nucleotides not matched to a gene: 9. CDR3 length: 15 amino acids. From germline, CDR1 is SQVTM and CDR2 ANQGSEA. The CDR3 nucleotides read TGCAGCGTAAGTACTAGCGGGAGGAGTCGCAATGAGCAGTTCTTC. Translated, it gives CSVSTSGRSRNEQFF.

Written as DNA, the CDR3 is TGTGCCAGCAGCTTAGGCTCGACGGGTGAGCAGTTCTTC. This gives the protein CASSLGSTGEQFF. The V and J genes are TRBV7-3 and TRBJ2-1; no clear D gene. The V gene's germline CDR1 is SGHTA and CDR2 FQGTGA. Trimming removed 2 bases at V and 9 bases at J, with 11 bases between. The CDR3 has 13 amino acids.

This clone was seen once. This CDR3 reads CASSLIQEAFF. The DNA for the CDR3 is TGTGCCAGCAGCTTAATACAGGAAGCTTTCTTT. The J gene is TRBJ1-1, the V gene TRBV7-9; D call uncertain. V lost 2 bases to trimming and J lost 8 bases, with 6 bases between them. CDR1 and CDR2 from the germline V gene are SEHNR and FQNEAQ (reference sequence). The CDR3 runs to 11 residues. Looking up the rest from reference TRBV7-9 and TRBJ1-1 gives the full variable domain: DTGVSQNPRHKITKRGQNVTFRCDPISEHNRLYWYRQTLGQGPEFLTYFQNEAQLEKSRLLSDRFSAERPKGSFSTLEIQRTEQGDSAMYLCASSLIQEAFFGQGTRLTVV.

The V call is TRBV5-4, the J call TRBJ1-2, with D unresolved. The length of the CDR3 is 13 residues. Trimming took 5 bases from V and 3 from J, leaving 11 bases between them. The germline CDR1 and CDR2 sequences are SGHNT and YYREEE (reference sequence). CDR3 in amino acids: CASSFRSYYGYTF. The CDR3 region has the DNA TGTGCCAGCAGTTTTCGGTCTTACTATGGCTACACCTTC.

This clone has just one count. This chain joins TRBV2 and TRBJ1-5; D is unresolved. Germline V CDR1 and CDR2: SNHLY, FYNNEI. This CDR3 is 16 amino acids long. Trimming shortened V by 0 bases and J by 7 bases, and 16 bases separated the two germline ends. The CDR3 region is CASSEALQRDGQPQHF. For the CDR3, the DNA is TGTGCCAGCAGTGAAGCGCTTCAGAGGGATGGGCAGCCCCAGCATTTT.

This clone was recorded a few times. This chain connects TRBV5-5 to TRBJ1-1; 9 positions match TRBD1. The CDR3 covers 17 residues. CDR1 is SGHKS, CDR2 YYEKEE, per germline (reference sequence). The J segment lost 1 base and the V segment lost 4 bases, leaving 11 bases of the junction unmatched. The CDR3 DNA reads as TGTGCCAGCAGCCCGGAGACAGGGGGAATTTCGAACACTGAAGCTTTCTTT. This translates into CASSPETGGISNTEAFF.

This chain connects TRBV9 to TRBJ2-7, with D tentatively TRBD1 (6 bases). This CDR3 spans 14 amino acids. V dropped 0 bases and J dropped 6 bases, with 13 bases sitting between them. CDR1 is SGDLS, CDR2 YYNGEE, per germline. The CDR3 loop reads CASSVEQGRGEQYF. The CDR3 bases are TGTGCCAGCAGCGTAGAACAGGGAAGGGGCGAGCAGTACTTC.

The genes are TRBV4-3 and TRBJ2-5; 9 nucleotides align to TRBD2. This CDR3 is 17 amino acids long. Trimming cost V 0 bases and J 4 bases; bases outside gene matches: 9. Germline assignment: CDR1 LGHNA and CDR2 YSLEER. This CDR3 reads CASSQDSAGGSLETQYF. CDR3 DNA: TGCGCCAGCAGCCAAGATTCGGCGGGGGGGAGCCTAGAGACCCAGTACTTC.

V is TRBV7-2 and J is TRBJ2-1; unclear D gene. The ends were cut back, 11 bases at V and 4 bases at J, with 9 bases in the middle. This CDR3 region has 11 residues. Germline CDR1 is SGHTA and CDR2 is FQGNSA. The CDR3 DNA is TGTGCCGGAGCCAATTACAATGAGCAGTTCTTC. Protein product: CAGANYNEQFF.

The rearrangement links TRBV6-5 to TRBJ2-7; 7 bases fit TRBD1. V was pared by 5 bases and J by 1 base, with 8 bases of the junction left unmatched. Germline loops: CDR1 MNHEY, CDR2 SVGAGI. This CDR3 comprises 15 residues. The CDR3 protein is CASSPQGKGSYEQYF. CDR3 bases: TGTGCCAGCAGTCCACAGGGGAAGGGGTCCTACGAGCAGTACTTC.

The chain joins TRBV30 to TRBJ1-6; 9 bases are shared with TRBD1. The CDR3 is 13 amino acids. The V gene end was trimmed by 5 bases and the J gene end by 7 bases; junction bases not matched to a gene: 3. CDR1 is GTSNPN and CDR2 is SVGIG in the germline V gene (reference sequence). The CDR3: CAWGQGTNSPLHF. DNA for the CDR3: TGTGCCTGGGGACAGGGGACGAATTCACCCCTCCACTTT.

Worth noting for this clone: Mismatch with germline at one junction end may stem from a read error. In DNA, the CDR3 is TGTGCTAGCAGCTACCGACTAGCGGGGGGGCGAGAGACCCAGCACTTC. Protein sequence: CASSYRLAGGRETQHF. The V and J genes are TRBV7-7 and TRBJ2-5; 14 positions match TRBD2. Germline assignment: CDR1 SSHAT and CDR2 FNYEAQ (reference sequence). The CDR3 loop spans 16 amino acids.

This clone came up a few times. The chain joins TRBV11-2 to TRBJ2-1; TRBD2 matches at 9 bases. This CDR3 region has 14 residues. Per the germline V gene, CDR1 is SGHAT and CDR2 is FQNNGV. Losses at the gene ends were 2 bases for V and 7 bases for J; bases not matched to a gene: 3. The CDR3 nucleotides are TGTGCCAGCAGCTTACTAGCGGGAAATAATGAGCAGTTCTTC. Encoded protein: CASSLLAGNNEQFF.

The chain carries TRBV7-3 and TRBJ2-5, with 16 bases aligning to TRBD2. This CDR3 has 17 amino acids. Germline trimming cut 3 bases from V and 4 bases from J; bases unmatched to any gene: 5. Germline CDR1 reads SGHTA; CDR2 reads FQGTGA. CDR3 protein: CASSFGTSGGAGETQYF. The CDR3 region has the DNA TGTGCCAGCAGCTTTGGGACTAGCGGGGGGGCCGGAGAGACCCAGTACTTC.

In DNA form, the CDR3 reads TGTGCCAGCAGCCCTGCTAGCGGGAGTCCAGATACGCAGTATTTT. Residues: CASSPASGSPDTQYF. The chain couples TRBV6-5 to TRBJ2-3, with 10 positions matching TRBD2. The CDR3 consists of 15 residues. The J segment lost 4 bases and the V segment lost 6 bases, leaving 7 bases of the junction unmatched. Germline CDR1 and CDR2: MNHEY and SVGAGI.

J is TRBJ2-7 and V is TRBV11-3, with 8 nucleotides matching TRBD2. CDR3 size: 14 residues. J lost 2 bases, V lost 5 bases, and 5 bases had no gene match. The germline gives CDR1 SGHNT, CDR2 YENEEA. The CDR3 nucleotides read TGTGCCAGCAGCCCCCCGACTAGCGCCTACGAGCAGTACTTC. As protein: CASSPPTSAYEQYF.

The V gene is TRBV6-1, the J gene TRBJ2-3; TRBD2 is a possible D gene (5 bases). CDR1 is MNHNS and CDR2 is SASEGT in the germline V gene. The germline V and J ends were trimmed by 10 bases and 4 bases, with 18 bases remaining between them. CDR3 length equals 14 residues. CDR3 sequence reads: CATALMKGADTQYF. The CDR3 DNA reads TGTGCCACAGCGCTTATGAAGGGAGCAGATACGCAGTATTTT.

The chain recombines TRBV10-3 with TRBJ2-7, with a possible D match to TRBD1 (5 bases). Germline V gene lookup returns CDR1 ENHRY and CDR2 SYGVKD. This CDR3 has 13 residues. Deletions cut 5 bases from V and 1 base from J, with 9 bases between. CDR3 in DNA: TGTGCCATCAGTTTGACAGATTCCTACGAGCAGTACTTC. It encodes CAISLTDSYEQYF.

The chain couples TRBV7-9 to TRBJ1-1; no definite D call. This CDR3 spans 15 amino acids. In germline, CDR1 is SEHNR, CDR2 FQNEAQ (reference sequence). The ends were cut back, 7 bases at V and 1 base at J, with 16 bases in the middle. In nucleotides, the CDR3 is TGTGCCAGCAACTTCTATGCCCCAGGGAACACTGAAGCTTTCTTT. Translating gives CASNFYAPGNTEAFF.

The chain links TRBV9 to TRBJ1-1; 7 bases agree with TRBD1. The V segment lost 4 bases and the J segment 0 bases; nucleotides outside the gene matches: 3. The germline gives CDR1 SGDLS, CDR2 YYNGEE. The CDR3 totals 14 residues. The CDR3 nucleotides are TGTGCCAGCAGCACCGGGACAGTGAACACTGAAGCTTTCTTT. Amino acid sequence: CASSTGTVNTEAFF.

This rearrangement joins TRBV7-9 to TRBJ2-2; TRBD1 might be the D (6 bases). The CDR3 loop spans 16 amino acids. Germline lookup yields CDR1 SEHNR and CDR2 FQNEAQ (reference sequence). The germline V and J ends were trimmed by 2 bases and 5 bases, with 15 bases remaining between them. CDR3 sequence reads: CASSLRGSTATGELFF. The CDR3 nucleotides are TGTGCCAGCAGCTTAAGGGGGAGCACGGCAACCGGGGAGCTGTTTTTT. Combining the CDR3 with reference TRBV7-9 and TRBJ2-2 gives the whole variable domain DTGVSQNPRHKITKRGQNVTFRCDPISEHNRLYWYRQTLGQGPEFLTYFQNEAQLEKSRLLSDRFSAERPKGSFSTLEIQRTEQGDSAMYLCASSLRGSTATGELFFGEGSRLTVL.

In this sample, this clone turned up a few times. CDR3 sequence: CASSDSSGGSYEQYF. The DNA of the CDR3 is TGTGCCAGCAGCGACTCTAGCGGGGGGTCCTACGAGCAGTACTTC. The chain recombines TRBV9 with TRBJ2-7; TRBD2 aligns across 11 bases. The J segment lost 1 base and the V segment lost 3 bases, leaving 3 bases of the junction unmatched. Germline V gene lookup returns CDR1 SGDLS and CDR2 YYNGEE. The CDR3 loop spans 15 amino acids.

This clone occurred a few times. The rearrangement uses TRBV19 and TRBJ2-4; TRBD1 matches at 7 bases. Germline V lookup: CDR1 LNHDA, CDR2 SQIVND (reference sequence). V trimming: 6 bases; J trimming: 1 base; junction bases outside the gene matches: 9. The CDR3 runs 16 residues. The CDR3 protein is CASSLDRELAKNIQYF. DNA of the CDR3: TGTGCCAGTAGCCTCGACAGGGAGCTCGCCAAAAACATTCAGTACTTC.

The rearrangement links TRBV4-2 to TRBJ2-7; 10 positions match TRBD1. V lost 2 bases and J lost 2; bases outside the gene matches: 6. The CDR3 is 16 residues long. Germline V lookup: CDR1 LGHNA, CDR2 YNFKEQ. The chain's CDR3 is CASSQNRDRGPYEQYF. The CDR3 DNA reads TGTGCCAGCAGCCAAAACCGGGACAGGGGACCCTACGAGCAGTACTTC.

The rearrangement uses TRBV30 and TRBJ1-4, with D possibly matching TRBD1 (6 bases). CDR1 and CDR2 (germline): GTSNPN, SVGIG (reference sequence). The CDR3 spans 14 residues. Trimming shortened V by 3 bases and J by 4 bases, and 12 bases separated the two germline ends. CDR3 loop: CAWSTGPINEKLFF. CDR3 DNA: TGTGCCTGGAGCACAGGGCCTATTAATGAAAAACTGTTTTTT.